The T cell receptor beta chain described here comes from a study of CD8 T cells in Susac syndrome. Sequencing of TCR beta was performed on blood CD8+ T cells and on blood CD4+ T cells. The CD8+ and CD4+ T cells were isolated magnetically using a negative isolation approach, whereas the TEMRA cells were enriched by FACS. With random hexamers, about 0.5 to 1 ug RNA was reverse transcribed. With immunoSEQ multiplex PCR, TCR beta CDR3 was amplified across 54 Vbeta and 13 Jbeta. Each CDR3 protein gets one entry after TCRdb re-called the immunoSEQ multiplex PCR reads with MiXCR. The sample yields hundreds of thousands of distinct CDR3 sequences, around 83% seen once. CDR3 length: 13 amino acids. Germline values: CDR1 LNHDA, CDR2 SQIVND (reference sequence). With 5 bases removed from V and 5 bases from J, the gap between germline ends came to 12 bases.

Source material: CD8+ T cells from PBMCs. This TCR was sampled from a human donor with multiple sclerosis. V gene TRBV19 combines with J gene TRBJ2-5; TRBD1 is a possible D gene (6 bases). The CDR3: CASSLTGWETQYF. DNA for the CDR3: TGTGCCAGTAGTCTCACAGGGTGGGAGACCCAGTACTTC.